Here is one TCR beta chain with its context. A much larger clonotype is one base distant, so this may be a read error. The sample belongs to a study of T cells in Graves' hyperthyroidism and ophthalmopathy. The TCR beta CDR3 regions underwent amplification using RNA transcripts as the source. The HTBI primer set drove a first-round RT-PCR of the TCR CDR3. TCRdb called the multiplex PCR reads again in MiXCR, with one record for every CDR3 protein. The sample has fewer than 650,000 distinct CDR3 sequences, around 14% seen once; the top ten hold roughly 6.9%. The TCR originated in a woman in her late teens or twenties with Graves' ophthalmopathy. The material sequenced was blood.

The CDR3 DNA sequence: TGTGCCAACAGCGTAGCTGTCAGGAACAATGAGCAGTTCTTC. Its protein is CANSVAVRNNEQFF. The chain combines TRBV9 with TRBJ2-1, with D uncertain. The CDR3 consists of 14 residues. From germline, CDR1 is SGDLS and CDR2 YYNGEE.